This T cell receptor (beta chain) was captured in a study of PD-L1 blockade in urothelial cancer. Assay used: immunoSEQ multiplex PCR; TCRdb lists only in-frame clones, some missing. The table shows 15,000 to 20,000 clones, with roughly 87% occurring only once. Looked up from germline, CDR1 is GTSNPN and CDR2 is SVGIG (reference sequence). This CDR3 has 14 amino acids. The ends were cut back, 3 bases at V and 2 bases at J, with 10 bases in the middle. The V call is TRBV30, the J call TRBJ1-4; possible D gene TRBD1, 5 bases. The TCR was taken from a man aged 45-60 years with urothelial cancer. Sequenced here: PBMCs, sampled around atezolizumab (anti-PD-L1) treatment. The CDR3 here is CAWSQGGTNEKLFF. DNA for the CDR3: TGTGCCTGGAGCCAGGGTGGGACTAATGAAAAACTGTTTTTT.